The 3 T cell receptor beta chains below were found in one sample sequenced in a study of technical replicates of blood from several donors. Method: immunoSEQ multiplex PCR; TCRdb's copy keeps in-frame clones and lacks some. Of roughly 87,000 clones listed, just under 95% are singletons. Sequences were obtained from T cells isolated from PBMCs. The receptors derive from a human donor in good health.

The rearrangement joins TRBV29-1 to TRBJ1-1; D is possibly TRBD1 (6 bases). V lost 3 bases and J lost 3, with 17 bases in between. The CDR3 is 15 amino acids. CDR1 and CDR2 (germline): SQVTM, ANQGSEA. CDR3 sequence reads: CSVEGQGIWDTEAFF. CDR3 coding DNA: TGCAGCGTTGAGGGGCAGGGGATTTGGGACACTGAAGCTTTCTTT.

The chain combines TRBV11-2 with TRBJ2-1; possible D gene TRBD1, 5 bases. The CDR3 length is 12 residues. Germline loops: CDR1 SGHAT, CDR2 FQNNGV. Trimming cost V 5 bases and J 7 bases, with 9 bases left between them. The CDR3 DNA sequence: TGTGCCAGCAGCGGGGCTGGGAATGAGCAGTTCTTC. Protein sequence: CASSGAGNEQFF. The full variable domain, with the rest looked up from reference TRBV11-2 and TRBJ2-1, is EAGVAQSPRYKIIEKRQSVAFWCNPISGHATLYWYQQILGQGPKLLIQFQNNGVVDDSQLPKDRFSAERLKGVDSTLKIQPAKLEDSAVYLCASSGAGNEQFFGPGTRLTVL.

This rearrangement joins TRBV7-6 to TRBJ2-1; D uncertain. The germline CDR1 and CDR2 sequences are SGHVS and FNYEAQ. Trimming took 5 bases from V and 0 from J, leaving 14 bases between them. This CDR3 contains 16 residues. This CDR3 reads CASSTNTASSYNEQFF. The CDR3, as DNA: TGTGCCAGCAGCACCAACACCGCCTCCTCCTACAATGAGCAGTTCTTC.